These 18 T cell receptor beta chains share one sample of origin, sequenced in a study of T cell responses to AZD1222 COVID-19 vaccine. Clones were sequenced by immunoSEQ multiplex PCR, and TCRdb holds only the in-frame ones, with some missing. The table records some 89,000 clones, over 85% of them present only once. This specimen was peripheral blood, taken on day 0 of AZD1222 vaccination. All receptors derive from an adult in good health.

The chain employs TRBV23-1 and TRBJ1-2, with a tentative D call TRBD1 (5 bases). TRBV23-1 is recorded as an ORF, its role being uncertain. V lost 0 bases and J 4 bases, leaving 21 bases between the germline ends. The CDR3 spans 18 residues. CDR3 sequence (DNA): TGCGCCAGCAGTCAATCTGGGACCCCAAACTGTCGAAGCTATGGCTACACCTTC. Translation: CASSQSGTPNCRSYGYTF.

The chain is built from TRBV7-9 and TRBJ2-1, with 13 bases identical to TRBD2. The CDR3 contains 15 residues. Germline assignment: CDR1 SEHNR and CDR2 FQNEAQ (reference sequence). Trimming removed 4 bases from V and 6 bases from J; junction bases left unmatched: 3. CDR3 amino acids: CASSSGTSGANEQFF. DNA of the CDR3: TGTGCCAGCAGCTCCGGGACTAGCGGGGCCAATGAGCAGTTCTTC. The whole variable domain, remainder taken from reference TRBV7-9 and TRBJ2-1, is DTGVSQNPRHKITKRGQNVTFRCDPISEHNRLYWYRQTLGQGPEFLTYFQNEAQLEKSRLLSDRFSAERPKGSFSTLEIQRTEQGDSAMYLCASSSGTSGANEQFFGPGTRLTVL.

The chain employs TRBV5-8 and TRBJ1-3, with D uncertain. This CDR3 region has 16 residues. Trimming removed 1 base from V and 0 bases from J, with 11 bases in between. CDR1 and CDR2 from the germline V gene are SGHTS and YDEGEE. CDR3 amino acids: CASSLMTVSSGNTIYF. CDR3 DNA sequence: TGTGCCAGCAGCTTGATGACGGTCAGCTCTGGAAACACCATATATTTT.

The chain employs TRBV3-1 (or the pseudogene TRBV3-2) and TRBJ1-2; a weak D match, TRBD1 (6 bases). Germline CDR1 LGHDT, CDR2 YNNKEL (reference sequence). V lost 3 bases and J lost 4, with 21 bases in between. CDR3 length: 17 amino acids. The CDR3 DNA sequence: TGTGCCAGCAGCCACGGGGAGAGGGGGGTGTTGGGCTATGGCTACACCTTC. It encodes CASSHGERGVLGYGYTF.

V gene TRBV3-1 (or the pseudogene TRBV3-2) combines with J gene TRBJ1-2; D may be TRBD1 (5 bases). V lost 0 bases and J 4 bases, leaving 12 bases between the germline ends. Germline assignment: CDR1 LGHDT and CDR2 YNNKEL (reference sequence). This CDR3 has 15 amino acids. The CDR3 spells CASSQDQPGAYGYTF. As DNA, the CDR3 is TGTGCCAGCAGCCAAGATCAACCCGGGGCCTATGGCTACACCTTC.

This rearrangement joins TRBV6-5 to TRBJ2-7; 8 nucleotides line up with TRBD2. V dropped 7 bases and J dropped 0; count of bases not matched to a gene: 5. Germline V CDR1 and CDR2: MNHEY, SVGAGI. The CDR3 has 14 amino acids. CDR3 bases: TGTGCCAGCAAGGGGACTAGGAGCTCCTACGAGCAGTACTTC. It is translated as CASKGTRSSYEQYF.

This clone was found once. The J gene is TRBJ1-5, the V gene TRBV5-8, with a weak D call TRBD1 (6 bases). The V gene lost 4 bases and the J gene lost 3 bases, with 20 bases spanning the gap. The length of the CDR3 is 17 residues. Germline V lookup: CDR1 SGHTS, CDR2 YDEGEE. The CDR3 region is CASSRRAGAKINQPQHF. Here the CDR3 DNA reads TGTGCCAGCAGCCGCCGAGCAGGGGCGAAAATCAATCAGCCCCAGCATTTT.

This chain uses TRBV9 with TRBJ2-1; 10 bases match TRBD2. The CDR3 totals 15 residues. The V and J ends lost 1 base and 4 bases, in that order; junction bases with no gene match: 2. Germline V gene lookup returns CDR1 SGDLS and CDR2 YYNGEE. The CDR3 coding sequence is TGTGCCAGCAGCGTACTAGCGGGGGTATACAATGAGCAGTTCTTC. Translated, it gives CASSVLAGVYNEQFF.

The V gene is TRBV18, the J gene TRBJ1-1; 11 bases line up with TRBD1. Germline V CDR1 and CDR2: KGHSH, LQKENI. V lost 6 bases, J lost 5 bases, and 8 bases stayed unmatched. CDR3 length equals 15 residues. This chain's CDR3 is CASSPGQGAWTEAFF. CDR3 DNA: TGTGCCAGCTCGCCTGGACAGGGGGCATGGACTGAAGCTTTCTTT.

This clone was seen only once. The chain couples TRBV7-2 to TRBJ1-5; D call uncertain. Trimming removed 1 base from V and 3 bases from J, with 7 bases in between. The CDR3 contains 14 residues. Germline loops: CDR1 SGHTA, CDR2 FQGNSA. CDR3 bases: TGTGCCAGCAGCTTAGATTCTCCCAATCAGCCCCAGCATTTT. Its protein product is CASSLDSPNQPQHF.

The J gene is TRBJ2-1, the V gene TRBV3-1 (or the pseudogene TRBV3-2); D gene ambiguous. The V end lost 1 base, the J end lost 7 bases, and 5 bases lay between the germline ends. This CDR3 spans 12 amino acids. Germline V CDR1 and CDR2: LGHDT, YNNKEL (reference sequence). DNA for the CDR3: TGTGCCAGCAGCCAAGTGGGAAATGAGCAGTTCTTC. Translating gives CASSQVGNEQFF.

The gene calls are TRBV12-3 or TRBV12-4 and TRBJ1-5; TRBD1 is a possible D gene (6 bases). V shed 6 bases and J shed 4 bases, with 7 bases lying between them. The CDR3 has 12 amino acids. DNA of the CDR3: TGTGCCAGCAGGACAGGAAATCAGCCCCAGCATTTT. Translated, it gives CASRTGNQPQHF.

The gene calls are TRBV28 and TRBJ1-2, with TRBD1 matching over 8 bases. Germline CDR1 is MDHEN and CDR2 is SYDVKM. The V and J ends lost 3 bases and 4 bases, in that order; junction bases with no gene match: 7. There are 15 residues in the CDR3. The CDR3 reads CASSLGATGGYGYTF. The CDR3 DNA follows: TGTGCCAGCAGTTTGGGGGCAACAGGGGGCTATGGCTACACCTTC.

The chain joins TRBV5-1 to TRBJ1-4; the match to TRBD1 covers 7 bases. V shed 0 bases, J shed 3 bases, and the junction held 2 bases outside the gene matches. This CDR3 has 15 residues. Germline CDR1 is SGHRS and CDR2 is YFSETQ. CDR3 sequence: CASSLGGTANEKLFF. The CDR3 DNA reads TGCGCCAGCAGCTTGGGCGGGACAGCTAATGAAAAACTGTTTTTT.

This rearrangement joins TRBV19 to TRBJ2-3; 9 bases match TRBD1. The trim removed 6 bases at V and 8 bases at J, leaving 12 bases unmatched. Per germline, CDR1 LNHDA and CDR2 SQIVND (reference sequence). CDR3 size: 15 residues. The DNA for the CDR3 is TGTGCCAGTAGCAAGGACAGGGGAAGTCGGGCTACGCAGTATTTT. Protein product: CASSKDRGSRATQYF.

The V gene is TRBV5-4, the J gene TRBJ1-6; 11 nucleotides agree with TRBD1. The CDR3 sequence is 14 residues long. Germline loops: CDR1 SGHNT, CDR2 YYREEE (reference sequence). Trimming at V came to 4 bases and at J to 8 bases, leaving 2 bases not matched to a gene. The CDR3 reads CASSTDRGHSPLHF. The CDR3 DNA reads TGTGCCAGCAGCACGGACAGGGGGCATTCACCCCTCCACTTT.

The CDR3 loop reads CASSSLAGGRYNEQFF. The CDR3, as DNA: TGTGCCAGCTCATCTCTAGCGGGGGGGCGATACAATGAGCAGTTCTTC. The chain recombines TRBV18 with TRBJ2-1; 12 bases fit TRBD2. The CDR3 extends over 16 amino acids. CDR1 KGHSH and CDR2 LQKENI come from the germline V gene. J lost 4 bases, V lost 5 bases, and 6 bases had no gene match.

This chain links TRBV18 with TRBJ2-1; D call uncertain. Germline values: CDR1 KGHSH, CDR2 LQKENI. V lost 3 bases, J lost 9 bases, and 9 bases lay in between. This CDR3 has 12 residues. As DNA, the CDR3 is TGTGCCAGCTCACCCTCTTTTCCTGAGCAGTTCTTC. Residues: CASSPSFPEQFF.